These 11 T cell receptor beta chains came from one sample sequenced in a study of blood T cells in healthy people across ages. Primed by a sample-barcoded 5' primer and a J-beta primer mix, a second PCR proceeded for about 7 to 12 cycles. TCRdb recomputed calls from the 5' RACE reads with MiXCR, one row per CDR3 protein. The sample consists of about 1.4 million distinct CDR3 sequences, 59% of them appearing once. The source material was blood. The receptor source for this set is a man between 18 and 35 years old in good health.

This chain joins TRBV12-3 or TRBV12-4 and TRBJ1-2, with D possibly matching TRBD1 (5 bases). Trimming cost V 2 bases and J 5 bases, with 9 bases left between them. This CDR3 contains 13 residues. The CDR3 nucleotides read TGTGCCAGCAGTTTAAGGGGCAGTTATGGCTACACCTTC. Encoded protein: CASSLRGSYGYTF.

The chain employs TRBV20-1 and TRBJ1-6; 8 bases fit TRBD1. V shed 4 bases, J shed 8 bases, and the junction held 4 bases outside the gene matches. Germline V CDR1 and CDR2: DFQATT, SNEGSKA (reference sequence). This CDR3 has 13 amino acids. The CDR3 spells CSATMDRDSPLHF. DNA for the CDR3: TGCAGTGCTACAATGGACAGGGATTCACCCCTCCACTTT.

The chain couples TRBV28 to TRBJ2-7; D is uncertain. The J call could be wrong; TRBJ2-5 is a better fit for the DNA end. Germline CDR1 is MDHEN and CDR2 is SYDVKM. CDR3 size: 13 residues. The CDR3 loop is CASSPSIRETQYF. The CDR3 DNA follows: TGTGCCAGCAGTCCCTCTATCCGGGAGACCCAGTACTTC.

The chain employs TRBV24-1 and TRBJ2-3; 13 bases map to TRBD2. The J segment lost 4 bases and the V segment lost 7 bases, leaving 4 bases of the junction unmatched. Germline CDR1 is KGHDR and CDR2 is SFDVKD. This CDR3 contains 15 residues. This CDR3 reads CATRAGTSGADTQYF. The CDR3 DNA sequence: TGTGCCACCAGAGCCGGGACTAGCGGGGCAGATACGCAGTATTTT.

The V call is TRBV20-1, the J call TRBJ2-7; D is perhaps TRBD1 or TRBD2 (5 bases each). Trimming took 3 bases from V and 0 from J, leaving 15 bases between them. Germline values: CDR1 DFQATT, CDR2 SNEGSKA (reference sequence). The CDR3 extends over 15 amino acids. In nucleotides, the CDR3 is TGCAGTGCTAGGACCCGGGACCGAGCCTCCTACGAGCAGTACTTC. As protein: CSARTRDRASYEQYF.

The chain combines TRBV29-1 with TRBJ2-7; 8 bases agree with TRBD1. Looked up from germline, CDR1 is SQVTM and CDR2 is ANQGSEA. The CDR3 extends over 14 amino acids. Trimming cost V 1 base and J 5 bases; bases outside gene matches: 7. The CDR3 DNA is TGCAGCGTTGAAGGGACAGGGCAGGTCGACGAGCAGTACTTC. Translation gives CSVEGTGQVDEQYF.

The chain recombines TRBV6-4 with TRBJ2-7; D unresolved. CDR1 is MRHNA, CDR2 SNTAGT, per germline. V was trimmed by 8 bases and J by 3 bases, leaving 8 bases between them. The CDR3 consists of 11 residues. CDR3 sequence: CASYYHYEQYF. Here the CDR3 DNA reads TGTGCCAGCTATTACCACTACGAGCAGTACTTC.

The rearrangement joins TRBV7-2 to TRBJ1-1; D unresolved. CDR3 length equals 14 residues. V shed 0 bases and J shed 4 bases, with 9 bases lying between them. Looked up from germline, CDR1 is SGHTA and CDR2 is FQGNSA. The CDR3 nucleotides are TGTGCCAGCAGCTTAGCGGCTGGTTCCACTGAAGCTTTCTTT. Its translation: CASSLAAGSTEAFF.

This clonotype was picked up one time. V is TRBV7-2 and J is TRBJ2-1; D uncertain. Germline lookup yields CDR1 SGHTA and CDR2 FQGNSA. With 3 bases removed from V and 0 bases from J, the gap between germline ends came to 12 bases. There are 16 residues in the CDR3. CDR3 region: CASSLVGGFSYNEQFF. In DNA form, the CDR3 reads TGTGCCAGCAGCTTGGTCGGTGGGTTCTCCTACAATGAGCAGTTCTTC.

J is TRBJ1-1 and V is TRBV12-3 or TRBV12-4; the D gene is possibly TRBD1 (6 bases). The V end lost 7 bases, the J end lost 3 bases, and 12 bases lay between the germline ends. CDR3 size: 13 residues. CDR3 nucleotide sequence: TGTGCCAGCACACCAGGGGAGGACACTGAAGCTTTCTTT. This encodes CASTPGEDTEAFF.

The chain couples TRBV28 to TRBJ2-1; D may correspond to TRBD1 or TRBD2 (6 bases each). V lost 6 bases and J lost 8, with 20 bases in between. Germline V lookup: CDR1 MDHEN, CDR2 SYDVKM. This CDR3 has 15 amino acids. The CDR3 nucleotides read TGTGCCAGCAGCCCCCCGGGGGCGGGTCGGGATGAGCAGTTCTTC. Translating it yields CASSPPGAGRDEQFF.